What follows describes a single TCR beta chain. Its antigen remains unknown. Per sample, no less than 5.5 micrograms of total RNA were extracted. The data are from a study of blood T cells in healthy people across ages. Looking at the study overall: Through template switching, about one barcoded beta molecule was captured per two T cells, as measured in model experiments. Study-level points and caveats: Diversity figures based on one million T cells were deemed too low. Roughly linear declines in TCR beta diversity per million T cells occurred with age.

This CDR3 region has 14 residues. CDR1 and CDR2 (germline): MNHEY, SMNVEV (reference sequence). The trim removed 6 bases at V and 5 bases at J, leaving 7 bases unmatched. Primers used in a second PCR of about 7 to 12 cycles were a sample-barcoded 5' primer and a J-beta primer mix. TCRdb called the 5' RACE reads again in MiXCR, with one record for every CDR3 protein. The table includes about 570,000 distinct CDR3 sequences, roughly a quarter detected once. The material sequenced was blood. The rearrangement joins TRBV27 to TRBJ1-2, with TRBD1 matching 9 bases. This TCR was sampled from an older woman in good health. CDR3 DNA sequence: TGTGCCAGCAGGGAGGTGGGACAGGGATATGGCTACACCTTC. Its translation: CASREVGQGYGYTF.